This T cell receptor beta chain was recovered during a study of T cells in Graves' hyperthyroidism and ophthalmopathy. Findings of the study overall: For ophthalmopathy, model prediction preceded onset by a median about 6.4 months. Most expanded thyroid clonotypes above 0.001 recurred in blood.

A word on this clonotype: Its antigen is still unknown.

Exclusions: uncontrolled infection, other autoimmune disease, pregnancy, lactation. The diagnoses drew upon clinical symptoms, serum thyroxine and TRAb, thyroid ultrasound and orbital computed tomography. From RNA transcripts, TCR beta CDR3 regions were amplified. The HTBI set primed first-round TCR CDR3 RT-PCR. TCRdb passed the multiplex PCR reads through MiXCR, listing each CDR3 protein once. This table has 450,000 to 700,000 distinct CDR3 sequences, under 60% appearing once. The length of the CDR3 is 14 residues. The V end was cut by 6 bases, the J end by 4 bases, with 16 bases between. Germline loops: CDR1 SGHTA, CDR2 FQGNSA.

The chain has TRBV7-2 and TRBJ2-7; tentatively, D is TRBD1 (6 bases). What was sequenced was peripheral blood or thyroid tissue (not recorded which). The receptor's source is an adult woman with Graves' disease, either hyperthyroidism or ophthalmopathy (not recorded which). This CDR3 reads CASSFAGVTYEQYF. The DNA for the CDR3 is TGTGCCAGCAGTTTCGCAGGGGTTACATACGAGCAGTACTTC. The entire variable domain, with the rest obtained from reference TRBV7-2 and TRBJ2-7, is as follows: GAGVSQSPSNKVTEKGKDVELRCDPISGHTALYWYRQSLGQGLEFLIYFQGNSAPDKSGLPSDRFSAERTGGSVSTLTIQRTQQEDSAVYLCASSFAGVTYEQYFGPGTRLTVT.